This T cell receptor (beta chain) was recovered during a study of blood T cell repertoires in COVID-19. In the study overall: PBMCs, B-cell-depleted T cells, or T cells provided the cDNA or gDNA that made up the material.

V shed 3 bases and J shed 4 bases, with 12 bases lying between them. Germline V gene lookup returns CDR1 SGHAT and CDR2 FQNNGV. The CDR3 length is 15 residues. Per the study methods: Estimates of nucleated cell counts were drawn from the amplification of reference gene primers. Some clones are missing from TCRdb's copy, which holds only in-frame ones; the method was immunoSEQ multiplex PCR. V, J and clone size are those of that table, while D and trimming were read from the DNA. The data contain approximately 150,000 clones, over 85% of them singletons. The chain carries TRBV11-2 and TRBJ2-2; D perhaps matches TRBD2 (6 bases). The receptor was isolated from a man in his sixties with active or convalescent COVID-19. Sequencing used peripheral blood. The CDR3 loop reads CASSFRGLGTGELFF. In DNA, the CDR3 is TGTGCCAGCAGCTTCCGGGGACTCGGCACCGGGGAGCTGTTTTTT.